The 7 T cell receptor beta chains given below trace back to one sample, sequenced in a study of cytomegalovirus exposure and HLA in healthy donors. The repertoire was sequenced with immunoSEQ multiplex PCR; TCRdb's copy has only in-frame clones and lacks some. The sample lists nearly 200,000 clones, more than 65% seen once, with over 10% in the top ten. Sequencing was carried out using PBMCs. Source of these receptors: a woman in her thirties in good health and CMV-seropositive.

V and J are TRBV6-5 and TRBJ2-5; 9 nucleotides agree with TRBD2. The CDR3 has 13 residues. With V trimmed by 6 bases and J by 5 bases, 4 bases remained unmatched. The germline V gene has CDR1 MNHEY and CDR2 SVGAGI. The CDR3 here is CASRTSGRETQYF. In DNA form, the CDR3 reads TGTGCCAGCAGAACTAGCGGGCGGGAGACCCAGTACTTC.

The V call is TRBV27, the J call TRBJ1-5; tentatively, D is TRBD1 (5 bases). Trimming left V 5 bases short and J 4 bases short, with 15 bases between. CDR3 length: 15 amino acids. Per germline, CDR1 MNHEY and CDR2 SMNVEV (reference sequence). DNA for the CDR3: TGTGCCAGCAGTCGACAACAGGCCGGAAATCAGCCCCAGCATTTT. Its protein product is CASSRQQAGNQPQHF.

This clone was counted a single time. CDR3 loop: CASSFSQSTVEAFF. CDR3 sequence (DNA): TGTGCCAGCAGTTTTTCCCAATCGACAGTGGAAGCTTTCTTT. J is TRBJ1-1 and V is TRBV6-5; weak D call: TRBD1 (5 bases). Germline assignment: CDR1 MNHEY and CDR2 SVGAGI. The V end lost 4 bases, the J end lost 8 bases, and 17 bases lay between the germline ends. This CDR3 comprises 14 residues.

The rearrangement uses TRBV15 and TRBJ1-2; unclear D gene. This CDR3 has 12 residues. Germline lookup yields CDR1 LNHNV and CDR2 YYDKDF (reference sequence). The V gene lost 3 bases and the J gene lost 1 base, with 3 bases spanning the gap. The DNA for the CDR3 is TGTGCCACCAGCAGCGTTAACTATGGCTACACCTTC. Translated: CATSSVNYGYTF.

J is TRBJ2-2 and V is TRBV14, with TRBD1 as a possible D gene (6 bases). Germline V CDR1 and CDR2: SGHDN, FVKESK. There are 15 residues in the CDR3. V dropped 1 base and J dropped 6 bases, with 12 bases sitting between them. In DNA form, the CDR3 reads TGTGCCAGCAGCCAAGTACAGGGTCCGGCCGGGGAGCTGTTTTTT. This translates into CASSQVQGPAGELFF.

The gene calls are TRBV5-6 and TRBJ1-3; 7 bases align to TRBD1. V was pared by 7 bases and J by 0 bases, with 10 bases of the junction left unmatched. The germline V gene encodes CDR1 SGHDT and CDR2 YYEEEE. This CDR3 region has 16 residues. The CDR3 reads CASQQGSYRSGNTIYF. As DNA, the CDR3 is TGTGCCAGCCAACAGGGGAGCTACCGCTCTGGAAACACCATATATTTT.

The genes are TRBV29-1 and TRBJ2-7; the match to TRBD1 covers 9 bases. Germline-derived CDR1 and CDR2 are SQVTM and ANQGSEA. This CDR3 comprises 15 residues. Losses at the gene ends were 0 bases for V and 5 bases for J; bases not matched to a gene: 8. The CDR3 loop is CSVEDRTGGRNEQYF. DNA of the CDR3: TGCAGCGTTGAAGATCGAACAGGGGGCAGGAACGAGCAGTACTTC.